This T cell receptor beta chain was sequenced in a study of blood T cell repertoires in COVID-19. This table comes from immunoSEQ multiplex PCR, and its TCRdb copy is limited to in-frame clones, with some not included. The data contain more than 95,000 clones, around nine tenths of them singletons. With 6 bases clipped from V and 2 bases from J, the junction kept 10 bases outside the gene matches. Germline CDR1 KGHSH, CDR2 LQKENI. The CDR3 length is 15 residues. Sequencing input: peripheral blood. The chain has TRBV18 and TRBJ2-7; 7 bases align to TRBD2. This receptor was identified in a human donor with active COVID-19. The donor label of this sample is uncertain. CDR3 DNA sequence: TGTGCCAGCTCCCAGGGCCGGGGGGATCCCTACGAGCAGTACTTC. Its translation: CASSQGRGDPYEQYF.